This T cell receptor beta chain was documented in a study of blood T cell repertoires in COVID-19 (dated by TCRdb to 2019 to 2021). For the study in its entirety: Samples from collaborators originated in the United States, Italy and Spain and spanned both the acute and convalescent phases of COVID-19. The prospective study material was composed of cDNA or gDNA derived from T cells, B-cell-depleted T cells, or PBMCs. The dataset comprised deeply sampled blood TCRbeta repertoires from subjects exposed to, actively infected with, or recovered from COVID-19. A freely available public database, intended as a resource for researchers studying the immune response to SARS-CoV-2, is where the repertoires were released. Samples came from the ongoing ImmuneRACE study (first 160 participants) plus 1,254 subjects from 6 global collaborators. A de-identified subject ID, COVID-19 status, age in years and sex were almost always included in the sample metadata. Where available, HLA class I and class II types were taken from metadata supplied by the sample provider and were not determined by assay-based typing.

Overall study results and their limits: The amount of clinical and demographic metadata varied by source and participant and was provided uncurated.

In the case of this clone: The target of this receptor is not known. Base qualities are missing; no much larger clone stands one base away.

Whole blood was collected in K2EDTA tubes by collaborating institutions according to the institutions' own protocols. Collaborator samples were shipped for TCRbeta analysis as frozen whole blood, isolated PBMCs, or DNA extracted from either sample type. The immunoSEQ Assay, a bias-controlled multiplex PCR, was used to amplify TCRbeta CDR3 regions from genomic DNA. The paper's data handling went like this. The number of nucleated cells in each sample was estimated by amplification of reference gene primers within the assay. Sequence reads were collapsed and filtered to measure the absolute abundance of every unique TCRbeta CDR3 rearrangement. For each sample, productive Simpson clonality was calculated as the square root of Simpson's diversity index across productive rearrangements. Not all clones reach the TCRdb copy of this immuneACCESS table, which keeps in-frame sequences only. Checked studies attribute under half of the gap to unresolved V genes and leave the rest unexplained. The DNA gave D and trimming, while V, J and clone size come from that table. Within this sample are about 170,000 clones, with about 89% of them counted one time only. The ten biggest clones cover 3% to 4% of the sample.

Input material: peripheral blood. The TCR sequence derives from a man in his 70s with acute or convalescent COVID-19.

The CDR3 region: CASSPPMPGGPSEQYF. The DNA sequence follows: TGTGCCAGCAGCCCCCCCATGCCGGGAGGGCCCTCCGAGCAGTACTTC. The rearrangement joined TRBV3-1 (or the pseudogene TRBV3-2) to TRBJ2-7, and 8 junction bases match TRBD2. Counted from cysteine to phenylalanine, this CDR3 has 16 amino acids. Kept here is only the CDR3 DNA, which spans 48 bases and is read in frame from base 1. From a lookup of the germline V gene (reference sequence), CDR1 and CDR2 are LGHDT and YNNKEL. Trimming leaves V shorter by 4 bases and J shorter by 6 bases, with the junction holding 14 bases beyond the gene matches.